This entry lists 22 T cell receptor beta chains sequenced from one sample in a study of beta chain features in type 1 diabetes. Their cognate antigens are unknown. The investigators reverse transcribed all of the isolated RNA, so they sequenced expressed TCRB transcripts. Profiled with immunoSEQ multiplex PCR; TCRdb holds only in-frame clones, not every one. The repertoire holds approximately 70,000 clones, around 49% seen once, with around 0.72% in the top ten. Study-wide results and caveats: For Type 1 diabetes patients, all four CD4+ subsets carried TCRB CDR3s that were moderately but significantly shorter.

Sequenced input: central memory CD4+ T cells from blood. Every receptor here comes from a man younger than 45 with type 1 diabetes.

This chain joins TRBV5-1 and TRBJ2-7; TRBD2 might be the D (6 bases). Germline CDR1 reads SGHRS; CDR2 reads YFSETQ. Between the trimmed V and J ends, which lost 0 bases and 2 bases, there was a span of 18 bases. The CDR3 loop spans 17 amino acids. The CDR3 region is CASSLEMGRGGTYEQYF. Written as DNA, the CDR3 is TGCGCCAGCAGCTTGGAGATGGGGCGGGGAGGAACCTACGAGCAGTACTTC.

The CDR3 nucleotides read TGTGCCAGCAGCTTGGCACAGGGGAGAACCCACGCTTTCTTT. This encodes CASSLAQGRTHAFF. The V gene is TRBV5-8, the J gene TRBJ1-1; 7 bases fit TRBD1. The CDR3 has 14 residues. Germline V gives CDR1 SGHTS, CDR2 YDEGEE. The trim removed 0 bases at V and 11 bases at J, leaving 10 bases unmatched.

This clone has just a few counts. V gene TRBV14 combines with J gene TRBJ1-2, with TRBD1 identical over 12 bases. V was pared by 2 bases and J by 6 bases, with 4 bases of the junction left unmatched. Germline-derived CDR1 and CDR2 are SGHDN and FVKESK. The CDR3 is made up of 15 amino acids. This chain's CDR3 is CASSQKGTGGDGYTF. The CDR3 DNA reads TGTGCCAGCAGCCAAAAGGGGACAGGGGGCGATGGCTACACCTTC.

The V gene is TRBV10-3, the J gene TRBJ2-1; TRBD2 agrees at 7 bases. The CDR3 consists of 19 residues. The ends lost 4 bases at V and 0 bases at J; junction bases unmatched: 15. The germline V gene has CDR1 ENHRY and CDR2 SYGVKD. CDR3 DNA sequence: TGTGCCATCAGTGTCCCCCCGGGACTACCGGCCGACTCCTACAATGAGCAGTTCTTC. It specifies CAISVPPGLPADSYNEQFF.

J is TRBJ1-2 and V is TRBV6-1; no clear D gene. Germline V gene lookup returns CDR1 MNHNS and CDR2 SASEGT. V shed 2 bases and J shed 8 bases, with 9 bases lying between them. The CDR3 runs to 12 residues. The CDR3 coding sequence is TGTGCCAGCAGTGAAAAAGGGAGCGGCTACACCTTC. Amino acids: CASSEKGSGYTF.

The V and J genes are TRBV7-8 and TRBJ2-1; 8 bases are shared with TRBD2. This CDR3 has 15 amino acids. CDR1 and CDR2 (germline): SGHVS, FQNEAQ. V was clipped by 5 bases and J by 13 bases; unmatched bases: 16. The CDR3 DNA sequence: TGTGCCAGCAGCCTTGTTGTGGGGAATAGCGGGACTCAGTTCTTC. Protein: CASSLVVGNSGTQFF.

The count of this clone is one. CDR3 residues: CASSPGTGYDEQFF. The CDR3 DNA reads TGCGCCAGCAGCCCCGGGACAGGGTACGATGAGCAGTTCTTC. The J gene is TRBJ2-1, the V gene TRBV5-1; 9 nucleotides line up with TRBD1. From germline, CDR1 is SGHRS and CDR2 YFSETQ. This CDR3 has 14 amino acids. The trim removed 4 bases at V and 8 bases at J, leaving 7 bases unmatched.

The chain uses TRBV5-1 and TRBJ2-3; a weak D match, TRBD1 (5 bases). The V and J ends lost 2 bases and 3 bases respectively, with 10 bases between them. Germline CDR1 and CDR2: SGHRS and YFSETQ. The CDR3 consists of 14 residues. The CDR3 reads CASSFGQGTDTQYF. The CDR3 DNA is TGCGCCAGCAGCTTCGGGCAGGGAACAGATACGCAGTATTTT.

This clone was counted between two and nine times. The chain is built from TRBV11-2 and TRBJ1-2, with 7 positions matching TRBD1. CDR1 SGHAT and CDR2 FQNNGV come from the germline V gene. This CDR3 comprises 16 residues. V gave up 5 bases and J gave up 4 bases; unmatched junction bases: 13. The CDR3 loop reads CASSPLQQGLGYGYTF. Written as DNA, the CDR3 is TGTGCCAGCAGCCCGCTCCAACAGGGGTTAGGCTATGGCTACACCTTC.

V gene TRBV30 combines with J gene TRBJ1-3; TRBD1 is a possible D gene (5 bases). The CDR3 is 18 amino acids. In germline, CDR1 is GTSNPN, CDR2 SVGIG (reference sequence). V was cut by 2 bases and J by 5 bases, with 25 bases left in between. CDR3 bases: TGTGCCTGGAGTACACCCCTTCGTACCGGGACTACTAGAAACACCATATATTTT. It translates to CAWSTPLRTGTTRNTIYF.

The chain has TRBV4-1 and TRBJ2-2, with TRBD1 as a possible D gene (5 bases). V was cut by 1 base and J by 2 bases, with 14 bases left in between. The CDR3 has 17 amino acids. CDR1 is MGHRA and CDR2 is YSYEKL in the germline V gene. CDR3 bases: TGCGCCAGCAGCCAAGTAAGAACAGGCTCTAACACCGGGGAGCTGTTTTTT. Protein sequence: CASSQVRTGSNTGELFF.

The chain combines TRBV7-2 with TRBJ2-1, with TRBD1 matching 7 bases. V trimming: 3 bases; J trimming: 3 bases; junction bases outside the gene matches: 2. Germline V gene data show CDR1 as SGHTA and CDR2 as FQGNSA. The CDR3 length is 14 residues. The CDR3 nucleotides read TGTGCCAGCAGCTTTGACAGGGACTACAATGAGCAGTTCTTC. It is translated as CASSFDRDYNEQFF.

The chain recombines TRBV6-6 with TRBJ2-4; 7 nucleotides agree with TRBD1. With V trimmed by 5 bases and J by 10 bases, 8 bases remained unmatched. This CDR3 has 13 residues. The germline CDR1 and CDR2 sequences are MNHNY and SVGAGI (reference sequence). The CDR3 here is CASSPLDRTIQYF. For the CDR3, the DNA is TGTGCCAGCAGTCCTCTGGACAGGACGATTCAGTACTTC.

CDR3 sequence (DNA): TGTGCCAGCAGGAGACCCGGGACAGGGGGATCGAACGAGCAGTACTTC. This gives the protein CASRRPGTGGSNEQYF. The chain joins TRBV2 to TRBJ2-7; 11 bases fit TRBD1. J lost 5 bases, V lost 6 bases, and 12 bases had no gene match. Germline CDR1 SNHLY, CDR2 FYNNEI. This CDR3 contains 16 residues.

The chain is built from TRBV2 and TRBJ1-2; D uncertain. This CDR3 contains 13 residues. The germline V gene encodes CDR1 SNHLY and CDR2 FYNNEI. Trimming pared 4 bases from V and 2 bases from J, leaving 8 bases between. This CDR3 reads CASSATGNYGYTF. CDR3 sequence (DNA): TGTGCCAGCAGTGCTACCGGGAACTATGGCTACACCTTC.

The chain combines TRBV29-1 with TRBJ2-2; TRBD1 might be the D (5 bases). The CDR3 contains 14 residues. V was cut by 4 bases and J by 0 bases, with 9 bases left in between. Germline V gene sequence: CDR1 SQVTM, CDR2 ANQGSEA. The CDR3 DNA sequence: TGCAGCGTTGGAGCGACAGCGAACACCGGGGAGCTGTTTTTT. The encoded protein is CSVGATANTGELFF.

Only a few counts were recorded for this clone. J is TRBJ1-4 and V is TRBV19, with TRBD1 matching over 7 bases. The CDR3 is 14 amino acids. Per germline, CDR1 LNHDA and CDR2 SQIVND (reference sequence). V dropped 5 bases and J dropped 6; count of bases not matched to a gene: 6. The DNA of the CDR3 is TGTGCCAGTAGTGAGAGGACAGGTTATGAAAAACTGTTTTTT. This codes for CASSERTGYEKLFF.

This clone was observed a handful of times. The genes are TRBV2 and TRBJ1-4; 8 nucleotides line up with TRBD1. Per the germline V gene, CDR1 is SNHLY and CDR2 is FYNNEI. Trimming at V came to 6 bases and at J to 8 bases, leaving 8 bases not matched to a gene. The CDR3 is 14 residues long. The CDR3: CASSRTGSKEKLFF. The CDR3 DNA reads TGTGCCAGCAGCAGGACAGGGTCGAAGGAAAAACTGTTTTTT. Filled out from reference TRBV2 and TRBJ1-4, the complete variable domain reads EPEVTQTPSHQVTQMGQEVILRCVPISNHLYFYWYRQILGQKVEFLVSFYNNEISEKSEIFDDQFSVERPDGSNFTLKIRSTKLEDSAMYFCASSRTGSKEKLFFGSGTQLSVL.

DNA of the CDR3: TGTGCCTGGAGTGTACTTGATATCTACAATGAGCAGTTCTTC. Translating it yields CAWSVLDIYNEQFF. This chain joins TRBV30 and TRBJ2-1; D is undetermined. Germline V gene data show CDR1 as GTSNPN and CDR2 as SVGIG (reference sequence). Between the trimmed V and J ends, which lost 0 bases and 3 bases, there was a span of 9 bases. The CDR3 totals 14 residues. Together with reference TRBV30 and TRBJ2-1, the CDR3 gives the full variable domain: SQTIHQWPATLVQPVGSPLSLECTVEGTSNPNLYWYRQAAGRGLQLLFYSVGIGQISSEVPQNLSASRPQDRQFILSSKKLLLSDSGFYLCAWSVLDIYNEQFFGPGTRLTVL.

This chain links TRBV19 with TRBJ2-2, with 9 bases aligning to TRBD2. This CDR3 contains 15 residues. Trimming removed 5 bases from V and 4 bases from J; junction bases left unmatched: 5. CDR1 LNHDA and CDR2 SQIVND come from the germline V gene (reference sequence). As DNA, the CDR3 is TGTGCCAGTAGTTGGCAGCGGGGGGCCACCGGGGAGCTGTTTTTT. Encoded protein: CASSWQRGATGELFF.

V usage is TRBV7-2 and J usage is TRBJ2-5, with D maybe TRBD1 (5 bases). From germline, CDR1 is SGHTA and CDR2 FQGNSA. Trimming removed 0 bases from V and 0 bases from J, with 11 bases in between. The CDR3 totals 16 residues. The chain's CDR3 is CASSLAPGYNQETQYF. In DNA, the CDR3 is TGTGCCAGCAGCTTAGCCCCAGGGTACAACCAAGAGACCCAGTACTTC.

The chain uses TRBV2 and TRBJ2-5; perhaps TRBD1 as D (7 bases). The V gene lost 3 bases and the J gene lost 4 bases, with 12 bases spanning the gap. The CDR3 length is 14 residues. CDR1 and CDR2 from the germline V gene are SNHLY and FYNNEI. The CDR3 DNA is TGTGCCAGCAGTGATCGCCAGGGGGGAGAGACCCAGTACTTC. Amino acids: CASSDRQGGETQYF.